The T cell receptor (beta chain) described here comes from a study of blood T cell repertoires in COVID-19. The trim removed 2 bases at V and 7 bases at J, leaving 7 bases unmatched. Per germline, CDR1 SGHTA and CDR2 FQGNSA. The CDR3 sequence is 15 residues long. Authors' methods: Scientists estimated how many nucleated cells there were by amplifying reference gene primers. Generated by immunoSEQ multiplex PCR, the TCRdb table keeps only in-frame clones and is missing some. Clone size and V and J calls were adopted from that table, with D and trimming inferred from the DNA. The table records about 34,000 clones, roughly 73% of them present only once.

The source of this sequence is an elderly man with active or convalescent COVID-19. The sample was peripheral blood. This chain connects TRBV7-2 to TRBJ1-5; 8 nucleotides line up with TRBD1. CDR3 bases: TGTGCCAGCAGCTTACAGGGGGCGACCATGCAGCCCCAGCATTTT. Translated: CASSLQGATMQPQHF.